These 17 T cell receptor beta chains were all obtained from the same sample, sequenced in a study of breast tumors, draining lymph nodes, adjacent tissues. Each CDR3 protein gets one entry after TCRdb re-called the multiplex PCR reads with MiXCR. The sample holds under 350,000 distinct CDR3 sequences; 30% are singletons and the top ten take more than 0.95%. Breast cancer patients provided tissue from their axillary draining lymph nodes. Sequenced input: axillary lymph node tissue. The receptors shown here come from a female donor with breast cancer. Some clones in this sample may be carry-over from other donors' samples.

Concerning this clonotype: A read error is possible here, since a much larger clone lies one base away. The V call is TRBV27, the J call TRBJ1-6; D not resolved. Germline CDR1 reads MNHEY; CDR2 reads SMNVEV (reference sequence). The CDR3 loop spans 12 amino acids. CDR3 loop: CASKLGNSSLHF. The CDR3 DNA is TGTGCCAGCAAACTCGGCAATTCATCCCTCCACTTT.

This clonotype was found a few times. This rearrangement joins TRBV11-1 to TRBJ2-4; D might be TRBD2 (7 bases). The CDR3 sequence is 13 residues long. With 9 bases removed from V and 3 bases from J, the gap between germline ends came to 12 bases. Germline assignment: CDR1 SGHAT and CDR2 FQDESV (reference sequence). The CDR3 DNA reads as TGTGCCAGTCGGGGGGCTGGCAAAAACATTCAGTACTTC. Translation: CASRGAGKNIQYF.

On this clonotype itself: A much more abundant neighbour one base away suggests this may be a read error. V is TRBV11-2 and J is TRBJ2-1; 7 bases agree with TRBD2. The CDR3 extends over 17 amino acids. Germline loops: CDR1 SGHAT, CDR2 FQNNGV. CDR3 sequence: CARSSPGGGLYGNEQFF. DNA for the CDR3: TGTGCCCGCAGCTCCCCGGGGGGTGGCCTATATGGGAATGAGCAGTTCTTC.

The genes are TRBV27 and TRBJ2-1, with D unclear. CDR1 and CDR2 from the germline V gene are MNHEY and SMNVEV (reference sequence). V gave up 5 bases and J gave up 1 base, with 12 bases separating them. The CDR3 totals 15 residues. The CDR3 nucleotides are TGTGCCAGCAGTGGTGGAGCGCGATCCTACAATGAGCAGTTCTTC. The encoded protein is CASSGGARSYNEQFF.

This clonotype has ten or more counts. The CDR3 loop is CAFGQINYGYTF. The CDR3 region has the DNA TGTGCCTTCGGACAAATTAACTATGGCTACACCTTC. This chain uses TRBV30 with TRBJ1-2; D might be TRBD1 (5 bases). Trimming left V 7 bases short and J 1 base short, with 10 bases between. Looked up from germline, CDR1 is GTSNPN and CDR2 is SVGIG (reference sequence). The CDR3 loop spans 12 amino acids. Full variable domain (outside the CDR3, taken from reference TRBV30 and TRBJ1-2): SQTIHQWPATLVQPVGSPLSLECTVEGTSNPNLYWYRQAAGRGLQLLFYSVGIGQISSEVPQNLSASRPQDRQFILSSKKLLLSDSGFYLCAFGQINYGYTFGSGTRLTVV.

For this clonotype: One base away lies a much larger clone, so this may be a sequencing read error. The rearrangement joins TRBV12-3 or TRBV12-4 to TRBJ2-1; a weak D match, TRBD2 (5 bases). This CDR3 has 15 amino acids. Deletions cut 3 bases from V and 11 bases from J, with 20 bases between. The CDR3 region is CASSFGSNRGNKQFF. The CDR3 nucleotides are TGTGCCAGCAGTTTTGGCTCGAACCGAGGGAATAAGCAGTTCTTC.

This clonotype appeared many times. The rearrangement links TRBV2 to TRBJ2-3, with no clear D. Trimming took off 5 bases at V and 4 bases at J, with 10 bases between the two ends. The CDR3 loop spans 13 amino acids. Per germline, CDR1 SNHLY and CDR2 FYNNEI. This CDR3 reads CASSMSVADTQYF. CDR3 nucleotides: TGTGCCAGCAGTATGTCCGTAGCAGATACGCAGTATTTT. The full variable domain, rest sourced from reference TRBV2 and TRBJ2-3, is EPEVTQTPSHQVTQMGQEVILRCVPISNHLYFYWYRQILGQKVEFLVSFYNNEISEKSEIFDDQFSVERPDGSNFTLKIRSTKLEDSAMYFCASSMSVADTQYFGPGTRLTVL.

The rearrangement uses TRBV2 and TRBJ1-5; D remains unclear. Trimming pared 1 base from V and 7 bases from J, leaving 11 bases between. Germline CDR1 is SNHLY and CDR2 is FYNNEI. There are 14 residues in the CDR3. The CDR3 nucleotides read TGTGCCAGCAGTGAAGACCGAGCGGGACAGCCCCAGCATTTT. Residues: CASSEDRAGQPQHF.

The chain joins TRBV30 to TRBJ1-1; D ambiguous. The CDR3 is 14 residues long. Between the trimmed V and J ends, which lost 0 bases and 0 bases, there was a span of 8 bases. Germline CDR1 reads GTSNPN; CDR2 reads SVGIG (reference sequence). The CDR3 DNA follows: TGTGCCTGGAGTGTCCCAGTCATGAACACTGAAGCTTTCTTT. This sequence encodes CAWSVPVMNTEAFF.

This clonotype was detected once. This may come from a read error, since a much larger clone is one base off. The chain employs TRBV11-2 and TRBJ2-7; D possibly corresponds to TRBD2 (6 bases). This CDR3 has 13 residues. Germline CDR1 SGHAT, CDR2 FQNNGV. The CDR3 region is CAGSLTSRYEQYF. The CDR3 bases are TGTGCCGGCAGTTTGACTAGTCGATACGAGCAGTACTTC.

The chain is built from TRBV15 and TRBJ2-5; 8 nucleotides line up with TRBD2. The CDR3 loop spans 14 amino acids. Looked up from germline, CDR1 is LNHNV and CDR2 is YYDKDF (reference sequence). V dropped 8 bases and J dropped 2; count of bases not matched to a gene: 7. In DNA form, the CDR3 reads TGTGCCACCGGTCGGACGGGAGGGCAAGAGACCCAGTACTTC. Translated, it gives CATGRTGGQETQYF.

This clonotype has a count of ten or more. J is TRBJ2-7 and V is TRBV11-3; D gene ambiguous. The V gene lost 1 base and the J gene lost 6 bases, with 7 bases spanning the gap. Per the germline V gene, CDR1 is SGHNT and CDR2 is YENEEA. The CDR3 contains 12 residues. The CDR3 protein is CASSLVSSEQYF. CDR3 in DNA: TGTGCCAGCAGCTTAGTGAGCTCCGAGCAGTACTTC.

This clonotype has a handful of counts. The J gene is TRBJ1-5, the V gene TRBV6-2 or TRBV6-3; no reliable D call. V lost 2 bases, J lost 9 bases, and 8 bases lay in between. The CDR3 spans 12 residues. In germline, CDR1 is MNHEY, CDR2 SVGEGT. Here the CDR3 DNA reads TGTGCCAGCAGTTACCAGGAGGGGCCCCAGCATTTT. It encodes CASSYQEGPQHF.

In this sample, this clonotype turned up many times. The V and J genes are TRBV5-1 and TRBJ1-4, with a possible D match to TRBD1 (5 bases). In germline, CDR1 is SGHRS, CDR2 YFSETQ. The CDR3 totals 16 residues. The V end was cut by 2 bases, the J end by 8 bases, with 19 bases between. The CDR3 DNA follows: TGCGCCAGCAGCTTCCTTTCCGGCGGGGGTGGAGAAAAACTGTTTTTT. Amino acids: CASSFLSGGGGEKLFF.

Many counts were recorded for this clonotype. This chain links TRBV7-9 with TRBJ1-2; 7 positions agree with TRBD1. V lost 4 bases to trimming and J lost 8 bases; unmatched junction nucleotides: 10. Per the germline V gene, CDR1 is SEHNR and CDR2 is FQNEAQ (reference sequence). The CDR3 has 14 amino acids. DNA of the CDR3: TGTGCCAGCAGCTCGCCCGGGACAGCTGTCGGCTACACCTTC. Encoded protein: CASSSPGTAVGYTF.

This clonotype was detected many times. The chain employs TRBV11-3 and TRBJ2-5; D gene ambiguous. V lost 5 bases, J lost 2 bases, and 9 bases lay in between. In germline, CDR1 is SGHNT, CDR2 YENEEA. There are 13 residues in the CDR3. This CDR3 is CASSGRVQETQYF. CDR3 DNA: TGTGCCAGCAGCGGTAGGGTGCAAGAGACCCAGTACTTC.

This clonotype was counted a few times. The genes are TRBV20-1 and TRBJ2-2, with 9 bases that match TRBD2. This CDR3 comprises 16 residues. The V gene end was trimmed by 0 bases and the J gene end by 1 base; junction bases not matched to a gene: 3. Germline V lookup: CDR1 DFQATT, CDR2 SNEGSKA (reference sequence). In DNA, the CDR3 is TGCAGTGCTAGAGATCTGCGGGAGGGGAACACCGGGGAGCTGTTTTTT. Amino acids: CSARDLREGNTGELFF.